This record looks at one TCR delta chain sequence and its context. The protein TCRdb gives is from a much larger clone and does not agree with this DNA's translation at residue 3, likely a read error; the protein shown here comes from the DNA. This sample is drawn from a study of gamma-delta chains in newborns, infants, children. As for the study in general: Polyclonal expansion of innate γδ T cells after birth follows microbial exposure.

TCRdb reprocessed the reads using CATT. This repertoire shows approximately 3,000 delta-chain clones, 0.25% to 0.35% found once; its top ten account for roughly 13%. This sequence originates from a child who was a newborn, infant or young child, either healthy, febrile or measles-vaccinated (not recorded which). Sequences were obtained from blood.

This CDR3 reads CARDTVGDSWDTRQMFF. The CDR3 nucleotides are TGTGCCCGTGACACCGTGGGGGACTCCTGGGACACCCGACAGATGTTTTTC. This chain connects TRDV2 to TRDJ3, with 7 bases aligning to TRDD3. The CDR3 covers 17 residues. Germline V CDR1 and CDR2: GEAIGNYY, EKD.